This TCR beta chain appears in the sequencing data of a study of neurological immune-mediated disorders. The study, taken as a whole, reports: None of the CDR3 amino acid sequences found in expanded clones was shared across subjects. This suggests that the TCR-beta repertoires were private in all groups. Association of the multiple sclerosis repertoire cluster with clinical or MRI features was not observed for any feature.

With 10-nucleotide random UMIs included, cDNA was synthesized by 5'RACE. TCRdb independently ran MiXCR on the 5' RACE reads; one entry per CDR3 protein. The repertoire has about 46,000 distinct CDR3 sequences, around 4.3% of them found once; the top ten carry around 6%. 2 million PBMCs stored at -80 C were the source of the unsorted libraries. V lost 7 bases, J lost 7 bases, and 5 bases stayed unmatched. The CDR3 has 13 amino acids. Germline CDR1 is MNHEY and CDR2 is SVGAGI. This clonotype was seen a handful of times. Its antigen is undetermined. The chain employs TRBV6-5 and TRBJ2-2; 8 positions agree with TRBD2. The specimen was PBMCs. This clonotype originated in a woman aged 60 to 75 with multiple sclerosis. CDR3 nucleotide sequence: TGTGCCAGCAACCGCGCGGGAGGCGGGGAGCTGTTTTTT. Translation gives CASNRAGGGELFF.